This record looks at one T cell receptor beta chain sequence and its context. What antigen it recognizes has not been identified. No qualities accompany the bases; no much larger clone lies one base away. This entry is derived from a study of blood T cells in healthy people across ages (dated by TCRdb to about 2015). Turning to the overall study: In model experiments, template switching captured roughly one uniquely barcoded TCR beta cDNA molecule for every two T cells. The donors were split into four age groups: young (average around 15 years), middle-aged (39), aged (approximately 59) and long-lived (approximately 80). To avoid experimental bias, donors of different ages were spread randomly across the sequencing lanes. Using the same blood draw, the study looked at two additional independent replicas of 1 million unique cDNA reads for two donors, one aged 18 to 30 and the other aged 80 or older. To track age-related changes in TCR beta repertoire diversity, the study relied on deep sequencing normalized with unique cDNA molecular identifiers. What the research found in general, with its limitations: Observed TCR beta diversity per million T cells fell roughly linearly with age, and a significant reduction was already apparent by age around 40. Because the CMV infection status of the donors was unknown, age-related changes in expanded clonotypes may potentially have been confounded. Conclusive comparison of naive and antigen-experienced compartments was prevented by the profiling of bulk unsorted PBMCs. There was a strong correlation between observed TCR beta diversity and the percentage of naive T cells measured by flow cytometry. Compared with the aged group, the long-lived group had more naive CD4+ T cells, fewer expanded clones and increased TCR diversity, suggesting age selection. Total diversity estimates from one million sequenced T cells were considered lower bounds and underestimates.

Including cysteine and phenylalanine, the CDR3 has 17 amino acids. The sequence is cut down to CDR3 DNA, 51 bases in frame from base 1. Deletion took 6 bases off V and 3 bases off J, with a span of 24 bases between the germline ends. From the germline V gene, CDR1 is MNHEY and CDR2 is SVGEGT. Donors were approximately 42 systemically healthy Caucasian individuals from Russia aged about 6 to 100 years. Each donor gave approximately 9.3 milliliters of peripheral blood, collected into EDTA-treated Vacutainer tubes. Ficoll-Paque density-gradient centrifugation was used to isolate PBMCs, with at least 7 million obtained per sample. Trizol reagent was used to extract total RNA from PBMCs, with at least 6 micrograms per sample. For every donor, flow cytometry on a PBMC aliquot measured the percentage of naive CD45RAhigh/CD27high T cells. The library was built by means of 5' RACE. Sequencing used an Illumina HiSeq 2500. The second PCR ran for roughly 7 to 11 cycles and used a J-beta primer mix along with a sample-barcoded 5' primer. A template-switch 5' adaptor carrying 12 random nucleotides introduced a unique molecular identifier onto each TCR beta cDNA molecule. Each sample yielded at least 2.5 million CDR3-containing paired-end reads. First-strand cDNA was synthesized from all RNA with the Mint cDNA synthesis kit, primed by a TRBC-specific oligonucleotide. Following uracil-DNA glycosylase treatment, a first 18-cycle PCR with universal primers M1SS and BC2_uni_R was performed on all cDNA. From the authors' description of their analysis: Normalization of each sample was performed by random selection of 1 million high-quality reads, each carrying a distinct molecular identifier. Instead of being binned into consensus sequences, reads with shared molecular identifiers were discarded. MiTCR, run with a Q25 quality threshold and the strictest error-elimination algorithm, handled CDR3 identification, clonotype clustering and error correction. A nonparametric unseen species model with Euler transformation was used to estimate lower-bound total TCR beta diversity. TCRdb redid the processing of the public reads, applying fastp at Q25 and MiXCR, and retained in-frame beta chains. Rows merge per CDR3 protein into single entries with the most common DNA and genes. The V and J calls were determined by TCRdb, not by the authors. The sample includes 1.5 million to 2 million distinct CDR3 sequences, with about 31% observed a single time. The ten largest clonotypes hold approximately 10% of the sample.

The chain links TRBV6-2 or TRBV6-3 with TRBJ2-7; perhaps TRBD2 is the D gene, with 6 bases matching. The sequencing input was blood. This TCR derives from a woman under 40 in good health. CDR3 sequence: CASSPAGSKPPLYEQYF. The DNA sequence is TGTGCCAGCAGCCCTGCCGGGAGCAAACCTCCTCTCTACGAGCAGTACTTC.